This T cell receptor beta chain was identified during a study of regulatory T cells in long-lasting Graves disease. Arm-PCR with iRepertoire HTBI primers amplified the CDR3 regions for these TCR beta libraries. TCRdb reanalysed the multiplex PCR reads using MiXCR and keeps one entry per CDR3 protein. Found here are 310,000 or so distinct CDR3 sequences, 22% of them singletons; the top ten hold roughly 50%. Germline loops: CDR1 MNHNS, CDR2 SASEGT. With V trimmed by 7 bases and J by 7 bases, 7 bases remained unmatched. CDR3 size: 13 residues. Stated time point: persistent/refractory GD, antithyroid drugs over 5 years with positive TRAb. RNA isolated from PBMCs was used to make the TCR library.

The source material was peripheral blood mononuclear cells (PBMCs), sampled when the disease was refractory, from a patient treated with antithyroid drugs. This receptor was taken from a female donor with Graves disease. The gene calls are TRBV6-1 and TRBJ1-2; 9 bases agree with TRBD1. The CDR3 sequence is CASTTGTGIGYTF. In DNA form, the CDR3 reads TGTGCCAGCACTACCGGGACAGGGATTGGCTACACCTTC.